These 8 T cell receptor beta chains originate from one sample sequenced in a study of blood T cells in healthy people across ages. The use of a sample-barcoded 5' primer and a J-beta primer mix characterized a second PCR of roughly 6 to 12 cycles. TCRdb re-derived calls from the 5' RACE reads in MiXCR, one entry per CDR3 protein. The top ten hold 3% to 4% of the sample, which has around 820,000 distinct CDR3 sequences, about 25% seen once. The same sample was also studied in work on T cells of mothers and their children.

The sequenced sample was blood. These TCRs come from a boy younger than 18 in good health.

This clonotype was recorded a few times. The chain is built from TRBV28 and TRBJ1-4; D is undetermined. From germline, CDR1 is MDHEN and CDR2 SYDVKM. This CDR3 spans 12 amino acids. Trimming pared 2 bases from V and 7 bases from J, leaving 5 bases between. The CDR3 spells CASSLRSEKLFF. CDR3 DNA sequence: TGTGCCAGCAGTTTAAGAAGTGAAAAACTGTTTTTT.

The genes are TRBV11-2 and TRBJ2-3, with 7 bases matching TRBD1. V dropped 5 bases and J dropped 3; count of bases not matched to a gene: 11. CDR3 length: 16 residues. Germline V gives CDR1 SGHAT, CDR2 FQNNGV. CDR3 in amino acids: CASSLRGQPETDTQYF. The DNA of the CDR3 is TGTGCCAGCAGCCTAAGGGGACAGCCTGAAACAGATACGCAGTATTTT.

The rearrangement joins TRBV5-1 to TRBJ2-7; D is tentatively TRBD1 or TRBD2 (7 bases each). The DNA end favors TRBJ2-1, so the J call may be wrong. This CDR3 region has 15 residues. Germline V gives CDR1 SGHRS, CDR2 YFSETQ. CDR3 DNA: TGCGCCAGCAGCTTGTATCAGGGGGGGCCGGATGAGCAGTTCTTC. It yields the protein CASSLYQGGPDEQFF.

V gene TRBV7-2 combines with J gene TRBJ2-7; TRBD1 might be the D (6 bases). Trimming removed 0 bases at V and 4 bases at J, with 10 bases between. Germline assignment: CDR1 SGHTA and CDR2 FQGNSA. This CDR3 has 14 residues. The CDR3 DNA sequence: TGTGCCAGCAGCTTAGCTTCACAGGGATACGAGCAGTACTTC. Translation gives CASSLASQGYEQYF.

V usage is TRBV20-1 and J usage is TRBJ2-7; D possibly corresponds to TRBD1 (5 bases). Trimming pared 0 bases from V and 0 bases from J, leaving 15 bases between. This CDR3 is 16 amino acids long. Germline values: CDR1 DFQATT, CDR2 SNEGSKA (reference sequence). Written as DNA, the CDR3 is TGCAGTGCTAGAGATTCCCTCCTAGGACACTCCTACGAGCAGTACTTC. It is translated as CSARDSLLGHSYEQYF.

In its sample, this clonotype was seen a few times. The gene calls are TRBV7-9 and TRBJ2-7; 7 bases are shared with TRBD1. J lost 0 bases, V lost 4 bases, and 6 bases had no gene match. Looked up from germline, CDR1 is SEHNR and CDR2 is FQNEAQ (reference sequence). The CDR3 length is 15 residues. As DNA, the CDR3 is TGTGCCAGCAGCTCCCACCGACAGGGCTCCTACGAGCAGTACTTC. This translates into CASSSHRQGSYEQYF.

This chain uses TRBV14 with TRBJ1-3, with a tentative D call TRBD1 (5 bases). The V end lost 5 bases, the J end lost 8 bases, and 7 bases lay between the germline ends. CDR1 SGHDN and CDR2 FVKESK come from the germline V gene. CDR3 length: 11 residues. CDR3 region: CASSKGYTIYF. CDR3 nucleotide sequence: TGTGCCAGCAGCAAGGGGTACACCATATATTTT.

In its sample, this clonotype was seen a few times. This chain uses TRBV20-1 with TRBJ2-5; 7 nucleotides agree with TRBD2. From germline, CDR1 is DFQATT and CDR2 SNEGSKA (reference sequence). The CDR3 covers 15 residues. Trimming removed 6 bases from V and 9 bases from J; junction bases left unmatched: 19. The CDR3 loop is CSAIRAGAGSVAQYF. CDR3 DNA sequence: TGCAGTGCCATAAGGGCGGGAGCGGGTTCGGTTGCCCAGTACTTC.